This entry lists 13 T cell receptor beta chains sequenced from one sample in a study of blood T cell repertoires in COVID-19. Sequenced by immunoSEQ multiplex PCR; TCRdb stores in-frame clones only, minus some. The profile shows some 300,000 clones, 88% of them singletons. The sequenced material came from peripheral blood. These receptors all come from a woman aged 30 to 39 who had recovered from COVID-19.

The chain uses TRBV29-1 and TRBJ1-1; tentatively, D is TRBD1 (5 bases). This CDR3 is 11 amino acids long. V dropped 3 bases and J dropped 10 bases, with 12 bases sitting between them. In germline, CDR1 is SQVTM, CDR2 ANQGSEA. CDR3 residues: CSVERQGRAFF. The CDR3 DNA reads as TGCAGCGTTGAGAGGCAGGGTCGAGCTTTCTTT.

The J gene is TRBJ2-3, the V gene TRBV7-9, with 8 bases matching TRBD2. The junction had 2 bases not matched to a gene; V was cut back by 6 bases and J by 0 bases. The CDR3 loop spans 14 amino acids. Germline assignment: CDR1 SEHNR and CDR2 FQNEAQ (reference sequence). CDR3 sequence (DNA): TGTGCCAGCAGGATAGCGGGGAGCACAGATACGCAGTATTTT. It yields the protein CASRIAGSTDTQYF.

The rearrangement joins TRBV7-3 to TRBJ1-2, with 11 nucleotides matching TRBD1. The CDR3 runs to 19 residues. Germline trimming cut 5 bases from V and 4 bases from J; bases unmatched to any gene: 18. CDR1 is SGHTA, CDR2 FQGTGA, per germline. The CDR3: CASSPDSSIGQGASYGYTF. CDR3 nucleotide sequence: TGTGCCAGCAGCCCAGATAGTTCGATCGGACAGGGGGCCTCCTATGGCTACACCTTC.

The CDR3: CASSGSRDRAHEQYF. CDR3 DNA sequence: TGTGCCAGCAGCGGATCCCGGGACAGGGCTCACGAGCAGTACTTC. V is TRBV6-5 and J is TRBJ2-7; TRBD1 aligns across 9 bases. The V gene end was trimmed by 6 bases and the J gene end by 5 bases; junction bases not matched to a gene: 11. The CDR3 loop spans 15 amino acids. From germline, CDR1 is MNHEY and CDR2 SVGAGI.

As to this clone: This sample also contains other DNA sequences that code for the same CDR3. The chain recombines TRBV2 with TRBJ1-3; TRBD1 matches at 9 bases. This CDR3 is 14 amino acids long. J gave up 3 bases and V 3 bases, and 0 bases lay outside the gene matches. In germline, CDR1 is SNHLY, CDR2 FYNNEI. The CDR3 region is CASSEDRGGNTIYF. The CDR3 coding sequence is TGTGCCAGCAGTGAGGACAGGGGTGGAAACACCATATATTTT.

The rearrangement uses TRBV5-1 and TRBJ1-1, with D tentatively TRBD1 (5 bases). Germline-derived CDR1 and CDR2 are SGHRS and YFSETQ. V lost 2 bases, J lost 6 bases, and 14 bases lay in between. The CDR3 is made up of 14 amino acids. This CDR3 reads CASSFLQDPPEAFF. CDR3 DNA: TGCGCCAGCAGCTTCTTACAGGACCCCCCTGAAGCTTTCTTT.

CDR3 residues: CASSSGQGLSYEQYF. The CDR3 DNA is TGTGCCAGCAGCTCCGGACAGGGTTTATCCTACGAGCAGTACTTC. The J gene is TRBJ2-7, the V gene TRBV11-3; 8 bases line up with TRBD1. This CDR3 is built from 15 residues. CDR1 and CDR2 (germline): SGHNT, YENEEA. V was clipped by 4 bases and J by 1 base; unmatched bases: 6.

The chain joins TRBV7-9 to TRBJ2-1; 7 nucleotides line up with TRBD2. The germline V gene encodes CDR1 SEHNR and CDR2 FQNEAQ (reference sequence). Trimming removed 11 bases from V and 0 bases from J; junction bases left unmatched: 7. The CDR3 has 14 amino acids. The CDR3 nucleotides read TGTGCCCATGGGGGAGGGAGCTCCTACAATGAGCAGTTCTTC. Translating it yields CAHGGGSSYNEQFF.

The chain joins TRBV28 to TRBJ2-6, with D perhaps matching TRBD1 (6 bases). The CDR3 extends over 17 amino acids. Germline V gives CDR1 MDHEN, CDR2 SYDVKM. The germline V and J ends were trimmed by 8 bases and 0 bases, with 17 bases remaining between them. In nucleotides, the CDR3 is TGTGCCAGCGCGACAGGTCCAAGTCGCTCTGGGGCCAACGTCCTGACTTTC. This gives the protein CASATGPSRSGANVLTF.

This chain uses TRBV30 with TRBJ2-7; 7 bases line up with TRBD1. CDR3 size: 14 residues. Germline CDR1 reads GTSNPN; CDR2 reads SVGIG (reference sequence). J was trimmed by 6 bases and V by 2 bases; bases with no gene match: 10. The CDR3 protein is CAWSRGRGYLEQYF. The CDR3 bases are TGTGCCTGGAGTCGTGGCAGGGGGTACCTCGAGCAGTACTTC.

V gene TRBV5-1 combines with J gene TRBJ2-7, with 12 bases fitting TRBD2. The J segment lost 3 bases and the V segment lost 7 bases, leaving 14 bases of the junction unmatched. The CDR3 covers 17 residues. Germline CDR1 is SGHRS and CDR2 is YFSETQ. The CDR3 loop is CASSRRASGGANYEQYF. The CDR3 nucleotides read TGCGCCAGCTCACGAAGGGCTAGCGGGGGGGCAAACTACGAGCAGTACTTC. Drawing the rest from reference TRBV5-1 and TRBJ2-7, the complete variable domain is KAGVTQTPRYLIKTRGQQVTLSCSPISGHRSVSWYQQTPGQGLQFLFEYFSETQRNKGNFPGRFSGRQFSNSRSEMNVSTLELGDSALYLCASSRRASGGANYEQYFGPGTRLTVT.

The chain employs TRBV25-1 and TRBJ1-1; D is unresolved. The V end lost 6 bases, the J end lost 5 bases, and 16 bases lay between the germline ends. The germline CDR1 and CDR2 sequences are MGHDK and SYGVNS. The CDR3 is 14 residues long. CDR3 residues: CASSYSAGGTEAFF. CDR3 nucleotides: TGTGCCAGCAGCTACAGCGCCGGAGGGACTGAAGCTTTCTTT.

This sequence joins TRBV7-9 and TRBJ2-2; 9 bases align to TRBD1. CDR1 and CDR2 from the germline V gene are SEHNR and FQNEAQ (reference sequence). V lost 2 bases and J lost 7; bases outside the gene matches: 2. The CDR3 runs 14 residues. DNA for the CDR3: TGTGCCAGCAGCTTAACGGGACAGGGCGGGGAGCTGTTTTTT. Translating gives CASSLTGQGGELFF. Full variable domain (outside the CDR3, taken from reference TRBV7-9 and TRBJ2-2): DTGVSQNPRHKITKRGQNVTFRCDPISEHNRLYWYRQTLGQGPEFLTYFQNEAQLEKSRLLSDRFSAERPKGSFSTLEIQRTEQGDSAMYLCASSLTGQGGELFFGEGSRLTVL.